The clone carrying this TCR beta chain appeared a few times. Trimming at V came to 3 bases and at J to 2 bases, leaving 4 bases not matched to a gene. This CDR3 contains 16 residues. Germline V gene sequence: CDR1 KGHDR, CDR2 SFDVKD. Blood genomic DNA input for TRB amplification was roughly 220-500 ng. The data originate from a study of T and B cells in COVID-19 patients. TRB rearrangements were amplified by multiplex PCR with BIOMED2 TRB-A/B primers. TCRdb processed the multiplex PCR reads anew with MiXCR; each CDR3 protein has one entry. The sample lists 11,000 to 15,000 distinct CDR3 sequences, 29% seen once, with over 7% in the top ten.

The sequenced material came from blood. The receptor comes from a human donor who had recovered from COVID-19. The rearrangement uses TRBV24-1 and TRBJ2-1, with 9 bases lining up with TRBD2. The CDR3 here is CATSDPRLAAYNEQFF. CDR3 coding DNA: TGTGCCACCAGTGATCCAAGACTAGCGGCCTACAATGAGCAGTTCTTC.